Following are 17 T cell receptor beta chains from one sample sequenced in a study of blood T cell repertoires in COVID-19. Sequencing was performed with immunoSEQ multiplex PCR; in TCRdb, only in-frame clones are kept and a portion is missing. The sample has about 120,000 clones, approximately 90% seen once; the top ten hold about 2.1%. Sequences were obtained from peripheral blood. The source is a woman aged 45-65 years with acute or convalescent COVID-19.

The J gene is TRBJ1-2, the V gene TRBV5-4, with D possibly being TRBD1 (5 bases). Germline values: CDR1 SGHNT, CDR2 YYREEE (reference sequence). CDR3 length equals 15 residues. The CDR3 DNA reads as TGTGCGATCAAAGCTGGGGCAGGCTCTAACTATGGCTACACCTTC. Its protein product is CAIKAGAGSNYGYTF.

This chain uses TRBV29-1 with TRBJ1-1; D ambiguous. CDR3 length equals 13 residues. V lost 4 bases, J lost 1 base, and 10 bases lay in between. Germline V lookup: CDR1 SQVTM, CDR2 ANQGSEA. CDR3 sequence: CSVVPGTNTEAFF. In nucleotides, the CDR3 is TGCAGCGTTGTTCCGGGAACGAACACTGAAGCTTTCTTT.

The chain recombines TRBV30 with TRBJ1-1; no clear D. V dropped 0 bases and J dropped 3 bases, with 14 bases sitting between them. Per the germline V gene, CDR1 is GTSNPN and CDR2 is SVGIG (reference sequence). This CDR3 spans 15 amino acids. CDR3 sequence reads: CAWSVAGRDYTEAFF. DNA of the CDR3: TGTGCCTGGAGTGTAGCCGGACGGGATTACACTGAAGCTTTCTTT.

The rearrangement uses TRBV27 and TRBJ2-1, with 10 positions matching TRBD2. This CDR3 is built from 16 residues. The J segment lost 3 bases and the V segment lost 3 bases, leaving 5 bases of the junction unmatched. Germline assignment: CDR1 MNHEY and CDR2 SMNVEV (reference sequence). CDR3 coding DNA: TGTGCCAGCAGTTTTCAGCGGGGGGGCCTCTACAATGAGCAGTTCTTC. Translating gives CASSFQRGGLYNEQFF.

This rearrangement joins TRBV4-3 to TRBJ1-2; D remains ambiguous. V gave up 0 bases and J gave up 4 bases, with 12 bases separating them. Germline values: CDR1 LGHNA, CDR2 YSLEER. This CDR3 comprises 15 residues. CDR3 protein: CASSQDRGYFYGYTF. CDR3 in DNA: TGCGCCAGCAGCCAAGACCGCGGGTATTTCTATGGCTACACCTTC.

The rearrangement uses TRBV27 and TRBJ2-3; maybe TRBD2 (6 bases). There are 14 residues in the CDR3. Germline loops: CDR1 MNHEY, CDR2 SMNVEV (reference sequence). V was trimmed by 6 bases and J by 5 bases, leaving 15 bases between them. The CDR3 coding sequence is TGTGCCAGCAGGCCAGCCGGGAGTGGAGATACGCAGTATTTT. Translation gives CASRPAGSGDTQYF.

The rearrangement uses TRBV18 and TRBJ2-7, with TRBD1 matching over 7 bases. From germline, CDR1 is KGHSH and CDR2 LQKENI. The CDR3 contains 14 residues. Trimming took 2 bases from V and 3 from J; bases not matched to a gene: 4. CDR3: CASSPRQGSYEQYF. The CDR3 region has the DNA TGTGCCAGCTCACCAAGACAGGGCAGCTACGAGCAGTACTTC. Full variable domain (rest looked up from reference TRBV18 and TRBJ2-7): NAGVMQNPRHLVRRRGQEARLRCSPMKGHSHVYWYRQLPEEGLKFMVYLQKENIIDESGMPKERFSAEFPKEGPSILRIQQVVRGDSAAYFCASSPRQGSYEQYFGPGTRLTVT.

The J gene is TRBJ2-7, the V gene TRBV7-9; 7 bases match TRBD1. Trimming cost V 5 bases and J 0 bases; bases outside gene matches: 4. The CDR3 loop spans 14 amino acids. Germline V gene lookup returns CDR1 SEHNR and CDR2 FQNEAQ (reference sequence). Here the CDR3 reads CASSRDSNSYEQYF. Here the CDR3 DNA reads TGTGCCAGCAGCCGGGACAGCAACTCCTACGAGCAGTACTTC.

This chain links TRBV19 with TRBJ2-3; D gene uncertain. V gave up 6 bases and J gave up 3 bases, with 4 bases separating them. CDR1 is LNHDA and CDR2 is SQIVND in the germline V gene (reference sequence). The CDR3 sequence is 11 residues long. Here the CDR3 DNA reads TGTGCCAGTAGCTTGACAGATACGCAGTATTTT. Its translation is CASSLTDTQYF. Using reference TRBV19 and TRBJ2-3 for the parts outside the CDR3, the full variable domain is DGGITQSPKYLFRKEGQNVTLSCEQNLNHDAMYWYRQDPGQGLRLIYYSQIVNDFQKGDIAEGYSVSREKKESFPLTVTSAQKNPTAFYLCASSLTDTQYFGPGTRLTVL.

V gene TRBV3-1 (or the pseudogene TRBV3-2) combines with J gene TRBJ1-1; TRBD1 agrees at 8 bases. The CDR3 consists of 13 residues. The J segment lost 4 bases and the V segment lost 5 bases, leaving 3 bases of the junction unmatched. Germline-derived CDR1 and CDR2 are LGHDT and YNNKEL (reference sequence). CDR3: CASSDTGGTEAFF. The DNA for the CDR3 is TGTGCCAGCAGCGATACAGGGGGCACTGAAGCTTTCTTT.

In its sample, this clone was seen a few times. This chain joins TRBV9 and TRBJ1-1; 9 nucleotides agree with TRBD1. The CDR3 runs to 15 residues. Germline lookup yields CDR1 SGDLS and CDR2 YYNGEE. Germline trimming cut 4 bases from V and 6 bases from J; bases unmatched to any gene: 10. The CDR3: CASSLQGAMVSEAFF. CDR3 coding DNA: TGTGCCAGCAGCTTACAGGGGGCCATGGTATCTGAAGCTTTCTTT.

V and J are TRBV11-2 and TRBJ2-2; 8 bases match TRBD1. CDR3 length equals 17 residues. The germline V gene encodes CDR1 SGHAT and CDR2 FQNNGV. J lost 2 bases, V lost 0 bases, and 5 bases had no gene match. In nucleotides, the CDR3 is TGTGCCAGCAGCTTAGACCTGGACAGGGCTAACACCGGGGAGCTGTTTTTT. Amino acid sequence: CASSLDLDRANTGELFF.

This clone was observed a handful of times. The chain couples TRBV7-9 to TRBJ1-5; D perhaps matches TRBD1 (6 bases). Germline CDR1 reads SEHNR; CDR2 reads FQNEAQ (reference sequence). The length of the CDR3 is 18 residues. The V end was cut by 1 base, the J end by 1 base, with 17 bases between. CDR3 protein: CASSLVPGDDKSNQPQHF. The CDR3 DNA reads as TGTGCCAGCAGCTTAGTTCCAGGGGACGACAAGAGCAATCAGCCCCAGCATTTT.

CDR3 sequence reads: CASSEASGYNEQFF. CDR3 bases: TGCGCCAGCAGCGAGGCTAGCGGATACAATGAGCAGTTCTTC. The chain carries TRBV5-1 and TRBJ2-1, with TRBD2 matching over 7 bases. The germline V gene encodes CDR1 SGHRS and CDR2 YFSETQ. J was trimmed by 4 bases and V by 4 bases; bases with no gene match: 5. The CDR3 runs to 14 residues.

This clone was recorded once. V and J are TRBV3-1 (or the pseudogene TRBV3-2) and TRBJ1-2; D perhaps matches TRBD1 (5 bases). The CDR3 consists of 15 residues. With 0 bases removed from V and 7 bases from J, the gap between germline ends came to 15 bases. Germline V CDR1 and CDR2: LGHDT, YNNKEL (reference sequence). In nucleotides, the CDR3 is TGTGCCAGCAGCCAAGATAGGAGGGCCACAGGTGGCTACACCTTC. This codes for CASSQDRRATGGYTF.

The gene calls are TRBV29-1 and TRBJ1-3; 12 bases line up with TRBD1. This CDR3 is built from 17 residues. The germline CDR1 and CDR2 sequences are SQVTM and ANQGSEA. Unmatched junction bases numbered 11, after V lost 8 bases and J lost 0 bases. The CDR3 DNA sequence: TGCAGCTGTTCCGGGACAGGGGGCCTTAGCTCTGGAAACACCATATATTTT. It yields the protein CSCSGTGGLSSGNTIYF.

Here the CDR3 reads CAWRWTSADTQYF. CDR3 in DNA: TGTGCCTGGAGGTGGACTAGCGCAGATACGCAGTATTTT. V gene TRBV30 combines with J gene TRBJ2-3; 9 positions agree with TRBD2. The trim removed 3 bases at V and 4 bases at J, leaving 2 bases unmatched. The CDR3 extends over 13 amino acids. Per germline, CDR1 GTSNPN and CDR2 SVGIG (reference sequence).